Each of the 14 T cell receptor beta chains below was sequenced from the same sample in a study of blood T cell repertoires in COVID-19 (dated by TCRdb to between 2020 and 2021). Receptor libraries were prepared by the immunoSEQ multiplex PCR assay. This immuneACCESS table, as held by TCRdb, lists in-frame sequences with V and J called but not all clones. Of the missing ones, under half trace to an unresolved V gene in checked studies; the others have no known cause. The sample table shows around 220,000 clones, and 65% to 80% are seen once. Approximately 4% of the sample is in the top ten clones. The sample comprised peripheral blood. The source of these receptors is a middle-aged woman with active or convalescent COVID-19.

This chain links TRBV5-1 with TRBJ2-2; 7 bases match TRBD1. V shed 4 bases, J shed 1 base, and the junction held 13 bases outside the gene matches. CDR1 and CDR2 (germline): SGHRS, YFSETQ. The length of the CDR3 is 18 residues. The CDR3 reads CASSRKIRGSVNTGELFF. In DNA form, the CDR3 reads TGCGCCAGCAGCCGAAAGATCAGGGGGTCGGTGAACACCGGGGAGCTGTTTTTT. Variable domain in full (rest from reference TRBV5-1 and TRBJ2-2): KAGVTQTPRYLIKTRGQQVTLSCSPISGHRSVSWYQQTPGQGLQFLFEYFSETQRNKGNFPGRFSGRQFSNSRSEMNVSTLELGDSALYLCASSRKIRGSVNTGELFFGEGSRLTVL.

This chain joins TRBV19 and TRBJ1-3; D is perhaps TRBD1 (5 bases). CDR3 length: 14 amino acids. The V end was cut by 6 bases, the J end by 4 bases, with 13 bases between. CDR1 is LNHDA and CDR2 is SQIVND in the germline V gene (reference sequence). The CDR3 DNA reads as TGTGCCAGTAGCCCCCAGGGCTCCGGAAACACCATATATTTT. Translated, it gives CASSPQGSGNTIYF.

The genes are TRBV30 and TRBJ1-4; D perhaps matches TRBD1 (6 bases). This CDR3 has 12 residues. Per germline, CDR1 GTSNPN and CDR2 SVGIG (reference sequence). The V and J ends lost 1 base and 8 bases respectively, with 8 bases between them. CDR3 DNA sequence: TGTGCCTGGAGTGACAGGGAGGAAAAACTGTTTTTT. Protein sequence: CAWSDREEKLFF.

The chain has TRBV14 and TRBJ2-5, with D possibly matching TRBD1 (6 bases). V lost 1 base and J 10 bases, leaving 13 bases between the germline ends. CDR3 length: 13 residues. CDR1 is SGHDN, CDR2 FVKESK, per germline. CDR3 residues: CASSQVFRGNQYF. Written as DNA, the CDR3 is TGTGCCAGCAGCCAAGTGTTTAGGGGGAACCAGTACTTC.

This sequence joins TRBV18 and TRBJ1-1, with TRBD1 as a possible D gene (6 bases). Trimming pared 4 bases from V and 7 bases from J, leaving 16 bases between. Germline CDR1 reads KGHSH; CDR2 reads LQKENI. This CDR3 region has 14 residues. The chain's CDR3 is CASSLGGGNGEAFF. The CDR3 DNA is TGTGCCAGCTCACTGGGAGGGGGGAACGGTGAAGCTTTCTTT.

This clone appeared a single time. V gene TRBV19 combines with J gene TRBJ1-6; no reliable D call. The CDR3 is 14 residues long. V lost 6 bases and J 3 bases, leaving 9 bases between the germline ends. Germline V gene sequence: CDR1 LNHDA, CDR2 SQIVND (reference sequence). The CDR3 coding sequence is TGTGCCAGTAGGGTGACTGGCTATAATTCACCCCTCCACTTT. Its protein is CASRVTGYNSPLHF.

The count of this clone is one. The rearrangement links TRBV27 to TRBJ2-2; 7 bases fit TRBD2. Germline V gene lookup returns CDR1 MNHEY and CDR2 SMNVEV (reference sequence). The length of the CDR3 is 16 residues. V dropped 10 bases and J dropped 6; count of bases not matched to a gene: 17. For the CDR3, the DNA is TGTGCCACCAACCCCTCTGCGGGGGTCGGGGCCGGGGAGCTGTTTTTT. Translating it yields CATNPSAGVGAGELFF.

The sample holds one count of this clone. The CDR3 DNA sequence: TGTGCCAGCAGTTTTCTCGGGGGTTACTATGGCTACACCTTC. Translating it yields CASSFLGGYYGYTF. This chain joins TRBV27 and TRBJ1-2; possibly TRBD1 for D (5 bases). The CDR3 is 14 residues long. Deletions cut 3 bases from V and 3 bases from J, with 11 bases between. Germline V lookup: CDR1 MNHEY, CDR2 SMNVEV (reference sequence).

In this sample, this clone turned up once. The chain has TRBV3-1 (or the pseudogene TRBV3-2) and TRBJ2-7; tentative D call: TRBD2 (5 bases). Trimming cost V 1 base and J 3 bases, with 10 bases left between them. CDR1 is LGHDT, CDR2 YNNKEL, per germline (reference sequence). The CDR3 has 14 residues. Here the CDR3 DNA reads TGTGCCAGCAGCCAAGCCCCTACTAGCTACGAGCAGTACGTC. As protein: CASSQAPTSYEQYV.

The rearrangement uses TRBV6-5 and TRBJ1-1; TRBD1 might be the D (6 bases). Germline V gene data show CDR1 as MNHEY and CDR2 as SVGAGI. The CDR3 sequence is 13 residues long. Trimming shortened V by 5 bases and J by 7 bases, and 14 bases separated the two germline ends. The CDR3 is CASSHTGKLEAFF. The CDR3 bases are TGTGCCAGCAGTCACACAGGGAAGCTTGAAGCTTTCTTT.

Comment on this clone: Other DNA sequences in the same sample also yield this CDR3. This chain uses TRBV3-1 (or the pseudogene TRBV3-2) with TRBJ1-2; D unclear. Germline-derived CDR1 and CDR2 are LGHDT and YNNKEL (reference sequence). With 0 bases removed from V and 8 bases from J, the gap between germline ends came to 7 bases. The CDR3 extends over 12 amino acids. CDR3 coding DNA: TGTGCCAGCAGCCAAGACCCTGGCGGCTACACCTTC. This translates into CASSQDPGGYTF.

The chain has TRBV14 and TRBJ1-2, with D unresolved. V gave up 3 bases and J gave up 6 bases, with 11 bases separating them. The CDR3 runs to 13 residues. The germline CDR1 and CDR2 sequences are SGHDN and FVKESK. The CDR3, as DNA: TGTGCCAGCAGCCAGTTTAACACGAATGGCTACACCTTC. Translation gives CASSQFNTNGYTF.

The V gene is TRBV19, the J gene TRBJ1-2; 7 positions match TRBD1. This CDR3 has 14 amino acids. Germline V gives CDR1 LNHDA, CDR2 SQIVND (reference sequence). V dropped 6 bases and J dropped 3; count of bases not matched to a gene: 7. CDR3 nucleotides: TGTGCCAGTAGCCTGACAGGGTTCGACTATGGCTACACCTTC. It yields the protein CASSLTGFDYGYTF.

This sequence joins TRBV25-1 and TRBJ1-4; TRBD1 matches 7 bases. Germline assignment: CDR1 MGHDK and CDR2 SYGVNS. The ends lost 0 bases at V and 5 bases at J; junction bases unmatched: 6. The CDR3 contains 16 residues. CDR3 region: CASSEYSTGRNEKLFF. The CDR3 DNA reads TGTGCCAGCAGTGAATATTCGACAGGGCGAAATGAAAAACTGTTTTTT.